Listed below are T cell receptor beta chains from one sample, sequenced in a study of T cells after posttransplantation cyclophosphamide. This table comes from immunoSEQ multiplex PCR, and its TCRdb copy is limited to in-frame clones, with some not included. The record shows approximately 34,000 clones for this sample, with no singletons present. What was sequenced was PBMCs. These receptors all come from a woman aged 50 to 65 in good health and a related stem cell transplant donor. CDR3s include the opening cysteine and the closing phenylalanine or tryptophan. D genes are given only for firm matches. The size entry is marked missing in some rows and otherwise reads once, few, many or a size class.

v_call	j_call	d_call	clone_size	cdr3_nt	cdr3_aa
TRBV19	TRBJ1-4	TRBD1	many	TGTGCCACCAAACAGGGGAGAGCTGAAAAACTGTTTTTT	CATKQGRAEKLFF
TRBV19	TRBJ2-3	-	many	TGTGCCAGTAGTATGCGGCAGATCTCAGATACGCAGTATTTT	CASSMRQISDTQYF
TRBV19	TRBJ2-1	-	many	TGTGCCAGTACCCCAGGTCGAGCATCCTACAATGAGCAGTTCTTC	CASTPGRASYNEQFF
TRBV4-1	TRBJ1-1	TRBD1	-	TGCGCCAGCAGCGTGCCGGGACAGCTGAACACTGAAGCTTTCTTT	CASSVPGQLNTEAFF
TRBV7-9	TRBJ2-3	-	few	TGTGCCAGCAGCGGAGGCGGTCGGGTGGCAGATACGCAGTATTTT	CASSGGGRVADTQYF
TRBV19	TRBJ2-1	TRBD2	many	TGTGCCAGTAGCCCCGGGACTAGCGGTCGACACAATGAGCAGTTCTTC	CASSPGTSGRHNEQFF
TRBV30	TRBJ1-1	-	many	TGTGCCTGGAGTCCGGATTGGGGGGGCCAGGCTGAAGCTTTCTTT	CAWSPDWGGQAEAFF
TRBV25-1	TRBJ2-7	-	few	TGTGCCAGCAGTGAATACGGGACTCTCTACGAGCAGTACTTC	CASSEYGTLYEQYF
TRBV7-6	TRBJ2-3	-	few	TGTGCCAGCAGCTTAGTCGAGCGAGTCACAGATACGCAGTATTTT	CASSLVERVTDTQYF
TRBV29-1	TRBJ2-7	-	-	TGCAGCGTTGCGGCTAGCCCAACCTACGAGCAGTACTTC	CSVAASPTYEQYF
TRBV4-3	TRBJ2-1	TRBD2	many	TGCGCCAGCAGCCATCTTAGCGGGGGGATAGATGAGCAGTTCTTC	CASSHLSGGIDEQFF
TRBV7-2	TRBJ2-3	-	many	TGTGCCAGCAGCTCCCTTACAGATACGCAGTATTTT	CASSSLTDTQYF
TRBV10-2	TRBJ2-5	TRBD2	few	TGCGCCAGCGTCCGGCAAGCGGGGAACCAAGAGACCCAGTACTTC	CASVRQAGNQETQYF
TRBV4-1	TRBJ2-2	-	many	TGCGCCAGCAGCCCCCGTCCGAAGGGTAACACCGGGGAGCTGTTTTTT	CASSPRPKGNTGELFF
TRBV27	TRBJ1-5	-	many	TGTGCCAGCAGTTCACAGGGTCCTAATCAGCCCCAGCATTTT	CASSSQGPNQPQHF
TRBV12-3/TRBV12-4	TRBJ2-5	-	many	TGTGCCAGCAGTTTGCGAGAGACCCAGTACTTC	CASSLRETQYF
TRBV15	TRBJ2-5	-	many	TGTGCCACCAGCAGAGCCGACTCCCGGTACTTC	CATSRADSRYF
TRBV18	TRBJ2-4	-	many	TGTGCCAGCTCACCAAGACAGGACCTAAACATTCAGTACTTC	CASSPRQDLNIQYF
TRBV7-9	TRBJ1-2	-	many	TGTGCCAGCAGCTTATATCCCGGTGGCTACACCTTC	CASSLYPGGYTF
TRBV9	TRBJ2-5	TRBD1	-	TGTGCCAGCAGCGCCCCGACAGGGGGGCTCCAAGAGACCCAGTACTTC	CASSAPTGGLQETQYF
TRBV6-2/TRBV6-3	TRBJ2-1	TRBD2	many	TGTGCCAGCAGCCTGGGACTAGCGGGAGGGCCACGTTATGAGCAGTTCTTC	CASSLGLAGGPRYEQFF
TRBV18	TRBJ1-1	-	many	TGTGCCAGCTCACCAGGGGGCGACAGAACGGGTGAAGCTTTCTTT	CASSPGGDRTGEAFF
TRBV7-2	TRBJ2-1	TRBD1	many	TGTGCCAGCAGCTTAGCGCTTGCGAGACCGGGACAGAAGTACAATGAGCAGTTCTTC	CASSLALARPGQKYNEQFF
TRBV18	TRBJ1-4	TRBD1	many	TGTGCCAGCTCACCACAGGGGGCCTCAACTAATGAAAAACTGTTTTTT	CASSPQGASTNEKLFF
TRBV27	TRBJ2-5	TRBD2	many	TGTGCCAGCAGTTCAACGACTAGCTCCCGGGGGACCCAGTACTTC	CASSSTTSSRGTQYF
TRBV6-1	TRBJ2-7	-	many	TGTGCCAGCAGTGGACTAGGAGTCCGCGAGCAGTACTTC	CASSGLGVREQYF
TRBV5-8	TRBJ2-1	TRBD2	many	TGTGCCAGCAGTCTCTACAGAACTAGCGGGAGTAATGAGCAGTTCTTC	CASSLYRTSGSNEQFF
TRBV9	TRBJ2-7	TRBD1	many	TGTGCCAGCAGCGCGGGGAGACAGGGGAATCCCGAGCAGTACTTC	CASSAGRQGNPEQYF
TRBV30	TRBJ2-6	-	few	TGTGCCTGGAAATGGGGCGTTGGGGCCAACGTCCTGACTTTC	CAWKWGVGANVLTF
TRBV30	TRBJ2-5	-	-	TGTGCCTGGAGTCCCTTGAGCGGTCAAGAGACCCAGTACTTC	CAWSPLSGQETQYF
TRBV5-1	TRBJ2-1	TRBD1	many	TGCGCCAGCAGCCTCCGACAGGGCAATGAGCAGTTCTTC	CASSLRQGNEQFF
TRBV5-1	TRBJ2-5	-	-	TGCGCCAGCAGCTTGGGAACTATCACTCAAGAGACCCAGTACTTC	CASSLGTITQETQYF
TRBV30	TRBJ1-5	-	-	TGTGCCTGGACCACACAGGGAGATCAGCCCCAGCATTTT	CAWTTQGDQPQHF
TRBV6-6	TRBJ2-1	TRBD2	many	TGTGCCACCGTCCGCGGGGCGGGAGGGCCTAGTGAGCAGTTCTTC	CATVRGAGGPSEQFF
TRBV7-7	TRBJ2-1	TRBD2	many	TGTGCCAGCAGCTCATCTAGCGGGAGAGGGAATGAGCAGTTCTTC	CASSSSSGRGNEQFF
TRBV29-1	TRBJ2-7	-	-	TGCAGCGTTGAACAGGGGGGCGACGAGCAGTACTTC	CSVEQGGDEQYF
TRBV7-2	TRBJ1-3	TRBD1	few	TGTGCCAGCAGCCCCCAGGGGGCCTCTGGAAACACCATATATTTT	CASSPQGASGNTIYF
TRBV27	TRBJ1-1	TRBD1	many	TGTGCCAGCACCTCCCGGACAGGGGGGCACACTGAAGCTTTCTTT	CASTSRTGGHTEAFF
TRBV12-3/TRBV12-4	TRBJ1-2	TRBD1	-	TGTGCCAGCAGCCTAAGACAGGGACAGTCAGACGGGTATGGCTACACCTTC	CASSLRQGQSDGYGYTF
TRBV4-3	TRBJ2-2	-	many	TGCGCCAGCAGCCAAGGCCGCTACTACACCGGGGAGCTGTTTTTT	CASSQGRYYTGELFF
TRBV7-2	TRBJ1-5	TRBD1	many	TGTGCCAGCAGTCCGACAGGGCTCAGAAATCAGCCCCAGCATTTT	CASSPTGLRNQPQHF
TRBV4-1	TRBJ1-5	TRBD1	-	TGCGCCAGCAGCCAAGATGGGACAGGGATCCGTCAGCCCCAGCATTTT	CASSQDGTGIRQPQHF
TRBV7-3	TRBJ1-1	TRBD1	many	TGTGCCAGCAGCGCCGAGGGGGCAGGGATCACTGAAGCTTTCTTT	CASSAEGAGITEAFF
TRBV28	TRBJ1-5	TRBD1	-	TGTGCCAGCAGTGGGGGGACAGGAGACAATCAGCCCCAGCATTTT	CASSGGTGDNQPQHF
TRBV27	TRBJ1-5	-	many	TGTGCCAGCAGCCCTCAGGTTTATAGCAATCAGCCCCAGCATTTT	CASSPQVYSNQPQHF
TRBV12-3/TRBV12-4	TRBJ1-5	-	few	TGTGCCAGCAGTCCTAGGAGGAGCAATCAGCCCCAGCATTTT	CASSPRRSNQPQHF
TRBV29-1	TRBJ1-2	TRBD1	-	TGCAGCGTTGGAGAGGGGGCCGAGGAAGGCTACACCTTC	CSVGEGAEEGYTF
TRBV5-4	TRBJ2-3	TRBD2	many	TGTGCCAGCAGCTCCGCAAAGCGGGAGGTTACAGATACGCAGTATTTT	CASSSAKREVTDTQYF
TRBV29-1	TRBJ2-7	TRBD2	-	TGCAGCGTTGAAGCGGGAGGGGGCTACGAGCAGTACTTC	CSVEAGGGYEQYF
TRBV11-2	TRBJ2-1	-	many	TGTGCCAGCAGCCCCTCGGGGAACGAGCAGTTCTTC	CASSPSGNEQFF